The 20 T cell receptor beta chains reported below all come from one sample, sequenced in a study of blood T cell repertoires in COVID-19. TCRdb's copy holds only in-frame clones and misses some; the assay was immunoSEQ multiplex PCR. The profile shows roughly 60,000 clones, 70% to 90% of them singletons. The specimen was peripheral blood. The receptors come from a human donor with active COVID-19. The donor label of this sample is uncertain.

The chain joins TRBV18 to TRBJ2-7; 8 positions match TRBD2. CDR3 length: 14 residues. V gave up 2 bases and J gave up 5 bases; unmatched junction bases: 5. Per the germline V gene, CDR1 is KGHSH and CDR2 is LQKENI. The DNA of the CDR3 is TGTGCCAGCTCACCAGCAGGACTAGCCCACGAGCAGTACTTC. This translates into CASSPAGLAHEQYF.

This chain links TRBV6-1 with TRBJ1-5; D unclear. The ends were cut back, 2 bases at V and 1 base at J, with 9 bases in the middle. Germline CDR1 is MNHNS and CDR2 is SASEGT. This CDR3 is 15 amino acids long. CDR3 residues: CASSEKLDSNQPQHF. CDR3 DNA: TGTGCCAGCAGTGAAAAGCTAGACAGCAATCAGCCCCAGCATTTT.

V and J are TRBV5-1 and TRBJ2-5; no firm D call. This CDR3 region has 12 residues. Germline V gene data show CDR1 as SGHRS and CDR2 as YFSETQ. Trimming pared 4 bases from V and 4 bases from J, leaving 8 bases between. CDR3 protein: CASSRSGETQYF. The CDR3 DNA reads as TGCGCCAGCAGCCGGTCGGGAGAGACCCAGTACTTC.

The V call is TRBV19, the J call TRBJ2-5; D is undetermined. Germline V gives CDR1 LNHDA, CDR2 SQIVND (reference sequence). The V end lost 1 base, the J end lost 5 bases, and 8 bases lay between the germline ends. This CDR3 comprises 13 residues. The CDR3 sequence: CASSIGDPETQYF. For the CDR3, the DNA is TGTGCCAGTAGTATAGGAGATCCGGAGACCCAGTACTTC.

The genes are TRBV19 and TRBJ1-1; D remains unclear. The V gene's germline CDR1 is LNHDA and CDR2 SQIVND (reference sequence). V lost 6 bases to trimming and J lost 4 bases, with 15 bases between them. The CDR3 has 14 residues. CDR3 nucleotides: TGTGCCAGTAGCCCCCTCTCGGGAGCCACTGAAGCTTTCTTT. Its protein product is CASSPLSGATEAFF.

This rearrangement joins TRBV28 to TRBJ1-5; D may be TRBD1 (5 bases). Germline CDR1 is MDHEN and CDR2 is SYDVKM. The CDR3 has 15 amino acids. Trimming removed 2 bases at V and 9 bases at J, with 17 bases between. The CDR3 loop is CASSLGGLRGRPQHF. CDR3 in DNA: TGTGCCAGCAGTTTAGGGGGGTTAAGGGGCCGGCCCCAGCATTTT.

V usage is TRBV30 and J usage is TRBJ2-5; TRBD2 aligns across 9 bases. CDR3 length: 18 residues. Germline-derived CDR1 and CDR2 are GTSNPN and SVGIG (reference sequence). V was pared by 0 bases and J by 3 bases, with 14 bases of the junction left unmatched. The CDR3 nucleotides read TGTGCCTGGAGTGTAGGTGCGGCGGGGGGGCTGGGGGAAGAGACCCAGTACTTC. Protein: CAWSVGAAGGLGEETQYF. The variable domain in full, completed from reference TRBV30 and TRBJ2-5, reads SQTIHQWPATLVQPVGSPLSLECTVEGTSNPNLYWYRQAAGRGLQLLFYSVGIGQISSEVPQNLSASRPQDRQFILSSKKLLLSDSGFYLCAWSVGAAGGLGEETQYFGPGTRLLVL.

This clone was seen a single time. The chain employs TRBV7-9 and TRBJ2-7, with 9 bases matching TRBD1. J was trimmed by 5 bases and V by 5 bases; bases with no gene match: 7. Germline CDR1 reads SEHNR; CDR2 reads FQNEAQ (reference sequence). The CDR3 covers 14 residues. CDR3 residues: CASSRGQGKDEQYF. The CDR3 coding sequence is TGTGCCAGCAGCCGAGGACAGGGGAAGGACGAGCAGTACTTC.

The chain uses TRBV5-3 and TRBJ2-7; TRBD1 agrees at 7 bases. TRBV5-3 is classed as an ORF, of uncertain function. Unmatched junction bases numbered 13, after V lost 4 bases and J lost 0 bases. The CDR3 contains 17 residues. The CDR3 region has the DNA TGTGCCAGAAGCCCGCCAACCCCGGGACAGAGCTCCTACGAGCAGTACTTC. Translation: CARSPPTPGQSSYEQYF.

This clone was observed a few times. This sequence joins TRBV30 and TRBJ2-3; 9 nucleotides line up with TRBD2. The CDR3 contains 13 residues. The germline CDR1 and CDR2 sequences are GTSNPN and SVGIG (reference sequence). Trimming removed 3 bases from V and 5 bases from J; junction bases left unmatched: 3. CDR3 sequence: CAWRGTSLDTQYF. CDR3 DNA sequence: TGTGCCTGGAGGGGGACTAGCCTAGATACGCAGTATTTT.

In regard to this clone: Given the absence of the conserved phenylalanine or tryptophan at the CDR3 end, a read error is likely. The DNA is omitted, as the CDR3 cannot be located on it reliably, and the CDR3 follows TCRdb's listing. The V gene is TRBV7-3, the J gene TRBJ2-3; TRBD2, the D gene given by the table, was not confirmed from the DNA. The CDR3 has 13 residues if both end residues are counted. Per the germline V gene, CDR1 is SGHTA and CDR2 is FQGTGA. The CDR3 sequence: CASSPTSAGGLWV.

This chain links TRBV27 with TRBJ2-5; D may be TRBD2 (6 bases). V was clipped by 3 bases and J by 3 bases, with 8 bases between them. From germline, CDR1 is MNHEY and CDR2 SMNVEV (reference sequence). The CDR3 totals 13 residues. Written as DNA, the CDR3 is TGTGCCAGCAGTTTTTCGGGGGAAGAGACCCAGTACTTC. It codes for CASSFSGEETQYF.

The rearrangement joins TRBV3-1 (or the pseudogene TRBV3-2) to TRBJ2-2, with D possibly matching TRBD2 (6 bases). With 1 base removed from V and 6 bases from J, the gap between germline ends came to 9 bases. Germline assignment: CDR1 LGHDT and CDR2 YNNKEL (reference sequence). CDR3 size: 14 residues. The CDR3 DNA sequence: TGTGCCAGCAGCCAAGCCGGGACTGCCGGGGAGCTGTTTTTT. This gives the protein CASSQAGTAGELFF.

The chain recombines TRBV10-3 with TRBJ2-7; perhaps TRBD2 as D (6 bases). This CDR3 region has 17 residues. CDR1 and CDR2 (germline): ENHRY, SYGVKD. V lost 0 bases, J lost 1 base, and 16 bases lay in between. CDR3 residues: CAISESQTRRVSYEQYF. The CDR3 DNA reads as TGTGCCATCAGTGAGTCCCAGACTAGGCGGGTGTCCTACGAGCAGTACTTC.

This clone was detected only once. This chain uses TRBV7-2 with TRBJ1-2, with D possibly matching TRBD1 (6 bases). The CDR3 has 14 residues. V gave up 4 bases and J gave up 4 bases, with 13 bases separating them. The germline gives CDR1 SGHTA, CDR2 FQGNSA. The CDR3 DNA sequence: TGTGCCAGCAGCTACGATTCAGGGGTCTATGGCTACACCTTC. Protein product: CASSYDSGVYGYTF.

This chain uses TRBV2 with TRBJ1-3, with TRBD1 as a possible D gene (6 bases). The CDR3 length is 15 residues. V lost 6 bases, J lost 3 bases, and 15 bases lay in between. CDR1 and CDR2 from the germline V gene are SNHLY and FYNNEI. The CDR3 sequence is CASRVQGLVGNTIYF. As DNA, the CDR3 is TGTGCCAGCAGGGTACAGGGTCTTGTTGGAAACACCATATATTTT.

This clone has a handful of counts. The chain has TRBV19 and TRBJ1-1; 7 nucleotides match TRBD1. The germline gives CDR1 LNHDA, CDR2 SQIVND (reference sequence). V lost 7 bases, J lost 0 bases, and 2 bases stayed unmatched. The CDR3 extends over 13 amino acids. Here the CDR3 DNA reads TGTGCCAGTATGGGACAGTTGAACACTGAAGCTTTCTTT. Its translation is CASMGQLNTEAFF.

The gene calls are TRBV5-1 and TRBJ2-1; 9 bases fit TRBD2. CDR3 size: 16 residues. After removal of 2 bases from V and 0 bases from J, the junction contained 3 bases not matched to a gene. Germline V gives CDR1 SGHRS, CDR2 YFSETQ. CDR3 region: CASSFEGLASYNEQFF. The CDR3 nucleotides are TGCGCCAGCAGCTTTGAGGGACTAGCCTCCTACAATGAGCAGTTCTTC.

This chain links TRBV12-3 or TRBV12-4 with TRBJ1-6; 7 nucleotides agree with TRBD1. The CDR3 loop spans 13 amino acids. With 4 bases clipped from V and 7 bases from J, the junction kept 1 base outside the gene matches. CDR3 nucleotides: TGTGCCAGCAGTTGGGACAGAAATTCACCCCTCCACTTT. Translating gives CASSWDRNSPLHF.

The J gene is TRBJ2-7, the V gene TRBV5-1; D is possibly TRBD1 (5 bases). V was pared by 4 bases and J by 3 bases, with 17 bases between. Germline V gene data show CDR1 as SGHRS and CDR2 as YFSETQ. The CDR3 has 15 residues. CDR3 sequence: CASSVQGDRVYEQYF. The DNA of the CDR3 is TGCGCCAGCAGCGTCCAGGGTGATCGGGTCTACGAGCAGTACTTC.